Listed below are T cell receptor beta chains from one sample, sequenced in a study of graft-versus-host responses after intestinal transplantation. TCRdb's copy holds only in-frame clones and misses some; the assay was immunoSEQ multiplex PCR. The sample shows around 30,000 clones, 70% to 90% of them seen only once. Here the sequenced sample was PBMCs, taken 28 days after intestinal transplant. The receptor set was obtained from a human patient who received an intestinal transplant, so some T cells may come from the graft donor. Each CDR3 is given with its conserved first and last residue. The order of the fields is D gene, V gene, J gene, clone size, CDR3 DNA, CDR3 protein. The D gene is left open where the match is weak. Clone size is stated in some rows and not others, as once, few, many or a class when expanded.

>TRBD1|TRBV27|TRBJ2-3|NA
TGTGCCAGCACCCAGGGGACAGACACAGATACGCAGTATTTT
CASTQGTDTDTQYF
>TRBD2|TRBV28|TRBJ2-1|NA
TGTGCCAGCAGTCCGCCTGGGCTAGCGGGAGGGATTGAGCAGTTCTTC
CASSPPGLAGGIEQFF
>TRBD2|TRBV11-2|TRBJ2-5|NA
TGTGCCAGCAGCTCCGGACTAGCGCTAGTAGAGACCCAGTACTTC
CASSSGLALVETQYF
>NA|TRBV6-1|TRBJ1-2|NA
TGTGCCAGCAGGGTGGGGGATCGCTATGGCTACACCTTC
CASRVGDRYGYTF
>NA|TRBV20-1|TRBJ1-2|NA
TGCAGTGCTAGAGATCCCCGGACCTTCACCTTC
CSARDPRTFTF
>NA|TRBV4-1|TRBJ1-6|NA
TGCGCCAGCAGCCAAGATGCGACAGCTAATTCACCCCTCCACTTT
CASSQDATANSPLHF
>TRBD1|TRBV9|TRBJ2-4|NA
TGTGCCAGCAGCCCGACCGGGACAGGGGGCTTCGGAAACATTCAGTACTTC
CASSPTGTGGFGNIQYF
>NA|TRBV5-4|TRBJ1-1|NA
TGTGCCAGCAGCTTGGAATCGGGGAACACTGAAGCTTTCTTT
CASSLESGNTEAFF
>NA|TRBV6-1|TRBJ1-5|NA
TGTGCCAGCAGTGATGTTAACAGAGGGGTAAGCAATCAGCCCCAGCATTTT
CASSDVNRGVSNQPQHF
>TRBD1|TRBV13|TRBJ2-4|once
TGTGCCAGCAGCTTAGGTACAGGGGGGAGCATTCAGTACTTC
CASSLGTGGSIQYF
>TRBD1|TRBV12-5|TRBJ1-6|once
TGTGCTAGTGGTTTGGGGACAGGGCGGGCACCCCTCCACTTT
CASGLGTGRAPLHF
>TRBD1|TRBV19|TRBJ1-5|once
TGTGCCAGTAGTATAGGACAGGGTAATCAGCCCCAGCATTTT
CASSIGQGNQPQHF
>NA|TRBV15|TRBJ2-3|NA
TGTGCCACCAGCAGAGGAATCCTAGCCCGGGGCACAGATACGCAGTATTTT
CATSRGILARGTDTQYF
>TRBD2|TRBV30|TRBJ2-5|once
TGTGCCTGGAGTAGACTAGCGGCCCAAGAGACCCAGTACTTC
CAWSRLAAQETQYF
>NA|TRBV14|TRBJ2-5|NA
TGTGCCAGCAGCCAGTCCCGTGAGCCTCAAGAGACCCAGTACTTC
CASSQSREPQETQYF
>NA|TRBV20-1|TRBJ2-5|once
TGCAGTGCTATAGGTCCTGAGACCCAGTACTTC
CSAIGPETQYF
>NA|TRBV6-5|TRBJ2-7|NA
TGTGCCAGCAGTTACTCGAAGGGGCGCGGGGAGCAGTACTTC
CASSYSKGRGEQYF
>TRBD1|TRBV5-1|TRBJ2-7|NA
TGCGCCAGCAGCTCGGAACACTCGGGACAGGGGGAGTACGAGCAGTACTTC
CASSSEHSGQGEYEQYF
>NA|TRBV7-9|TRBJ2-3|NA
TGTGCCAGCAGCTCCCGGACTCTTCGCACAGATACGCAGTATTTT
CASSSRTLRTDTQYF
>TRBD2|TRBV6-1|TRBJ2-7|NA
TGTGCCAGCAGCCGCCCGGGACTAGCGGGATTTGAGCAGTACTTC
CASSRPGLAGFEQYF
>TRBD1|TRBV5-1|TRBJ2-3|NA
TGCGCCAGCAGCTTACCCCAGGACAGGGGAGGCACCACAGATACGCAGTATTTT
CASSLPQDRGGTTDTQYF
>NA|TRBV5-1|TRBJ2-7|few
TGCGCCAGCAGCTTGGCGGACCGATCAACCTACGAGCAGTACTTC
CASSLADRSTYEQYF
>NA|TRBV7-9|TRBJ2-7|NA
TGTGCCAGCAGCCTCAACGCCTACGAGCAGTACTTC
CASSLNAYEQYF
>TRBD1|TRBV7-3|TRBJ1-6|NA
TGTGCCAGCAGCGCGACAGGGAGTAATTCACCCCTCCACTTT
CASSATGSNSPLHF
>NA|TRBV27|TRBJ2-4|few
TGTGCCAGCAGTTTCCAGGGAACCAAAAACATTCAGTACTTC
CASSFQGTKNIQYF
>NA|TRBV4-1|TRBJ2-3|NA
TGCGCCAGCAGCCAAGATCGGGGCGGGAGCACAGATACGCAGTATTTT
CASSQDRGGSTDTQYF
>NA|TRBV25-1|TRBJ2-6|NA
TGTGCCAGCAGTTGTGCACCAGCTGGACAAAGTCGGGCCAACGTCCTGACTTTC
CASSCAPAGQSRANVLTF